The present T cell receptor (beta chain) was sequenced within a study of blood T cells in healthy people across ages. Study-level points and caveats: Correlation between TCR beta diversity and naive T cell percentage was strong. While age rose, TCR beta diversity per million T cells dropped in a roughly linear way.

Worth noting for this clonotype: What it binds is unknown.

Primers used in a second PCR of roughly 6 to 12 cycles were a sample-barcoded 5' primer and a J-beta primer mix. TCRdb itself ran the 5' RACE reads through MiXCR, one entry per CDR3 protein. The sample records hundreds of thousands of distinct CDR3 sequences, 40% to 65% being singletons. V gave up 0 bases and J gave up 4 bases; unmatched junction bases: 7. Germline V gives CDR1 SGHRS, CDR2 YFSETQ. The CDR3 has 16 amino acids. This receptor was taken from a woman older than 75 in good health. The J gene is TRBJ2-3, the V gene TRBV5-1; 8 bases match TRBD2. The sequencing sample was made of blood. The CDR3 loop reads CASSLEGLVPPDTQYF. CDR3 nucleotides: TGCGCCAGCAGCTTGGAGGGACTAGTCCCCCCAGATACGCAGTATTTT. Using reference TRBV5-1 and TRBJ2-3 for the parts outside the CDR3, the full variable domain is KAGVTQTPRYLIKTRGQQVTLSCSPISGHRSVSWYQQTPGQGLQFLFEYFSETQRNKGNFPGRFSGRQFSNSRSEMNVSTLELGDSALYLCASSLEGLVPPDTQYFGPGTRLTVL.